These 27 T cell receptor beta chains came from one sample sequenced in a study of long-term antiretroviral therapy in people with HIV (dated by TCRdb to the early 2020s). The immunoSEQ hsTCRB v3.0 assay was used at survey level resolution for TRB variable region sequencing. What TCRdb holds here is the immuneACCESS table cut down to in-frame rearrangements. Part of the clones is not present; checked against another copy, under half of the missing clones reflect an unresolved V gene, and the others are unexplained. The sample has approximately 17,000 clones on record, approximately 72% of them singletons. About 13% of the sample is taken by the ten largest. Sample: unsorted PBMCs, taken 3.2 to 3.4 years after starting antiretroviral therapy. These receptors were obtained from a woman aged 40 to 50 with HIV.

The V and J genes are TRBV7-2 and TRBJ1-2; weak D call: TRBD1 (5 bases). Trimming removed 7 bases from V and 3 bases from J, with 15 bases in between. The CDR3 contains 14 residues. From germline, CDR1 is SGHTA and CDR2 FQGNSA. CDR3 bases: TGTGCCAGCATGGCTTACCGGGGCCACTATGGCTACACCTTC. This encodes CASMAYRGHYGYTF.

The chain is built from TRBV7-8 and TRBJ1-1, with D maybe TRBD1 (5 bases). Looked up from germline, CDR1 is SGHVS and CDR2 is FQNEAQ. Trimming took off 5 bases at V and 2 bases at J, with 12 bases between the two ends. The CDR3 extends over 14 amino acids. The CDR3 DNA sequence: TGTGCCAGCAGCCCGGGTCAGGGTAACACTGAAGCTTTCTTT. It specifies CASSPGQGNTEAFF.

CDR3 amino acids: CASSYANRGRGEQYF. The DNA for the CDR3 is TGTGCCAGCAGCTATGCCAACAGGGGGCGCGGAGAGCAGTACTTC. V is TRBV5-4 and J is TRBJ2-7; 9 bases are shared with TRBD1. Germline CDR1 is SGHNT and CDR2 is YYREEE (reference sequence). J gave up 7 bases and V 3 bases, and 11 bases lay outside the gene matches. The CDR3 totals 15 residues.

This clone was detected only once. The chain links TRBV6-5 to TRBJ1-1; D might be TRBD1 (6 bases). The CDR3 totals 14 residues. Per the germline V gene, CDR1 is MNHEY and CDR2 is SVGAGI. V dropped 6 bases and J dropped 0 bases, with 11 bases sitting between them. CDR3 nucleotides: TGTGCCAGCAGAAGGGGGGCGATGAACACTGAAGCTTTCTTT. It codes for CASRRGAMNTEAFF.

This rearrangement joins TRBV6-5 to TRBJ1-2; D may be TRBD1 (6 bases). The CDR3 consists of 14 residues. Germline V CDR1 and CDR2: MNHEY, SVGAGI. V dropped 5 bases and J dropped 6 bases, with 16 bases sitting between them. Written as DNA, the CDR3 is TGTGCCAGCAGTCAACAGGGCGGGGGGGATGGCTACACCTTC. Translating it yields CASSQQGGGDGYTF.

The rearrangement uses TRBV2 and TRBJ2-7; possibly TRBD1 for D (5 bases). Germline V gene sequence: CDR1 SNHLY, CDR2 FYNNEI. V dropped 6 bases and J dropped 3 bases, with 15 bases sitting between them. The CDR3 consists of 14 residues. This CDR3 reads CASRKTGLYYEQYF. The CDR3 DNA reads TGTGCCAGCAGAAAAACAGGCCTCTACTACGAGCAGTACTTC.

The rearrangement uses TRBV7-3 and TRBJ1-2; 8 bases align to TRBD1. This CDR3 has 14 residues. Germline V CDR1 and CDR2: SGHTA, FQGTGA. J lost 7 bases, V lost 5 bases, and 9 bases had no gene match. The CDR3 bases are TGTGCCAGCAGCCAAGGACAGGGCTTTGGTGGCTACACCTTC. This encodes CASSQGQGFGGYTF.

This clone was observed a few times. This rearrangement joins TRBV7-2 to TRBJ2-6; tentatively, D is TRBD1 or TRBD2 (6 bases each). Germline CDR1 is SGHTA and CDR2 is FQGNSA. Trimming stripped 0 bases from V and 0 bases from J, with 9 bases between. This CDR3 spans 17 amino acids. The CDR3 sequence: CASSLAGGSSGANVLTF. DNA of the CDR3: TGTGCCAGCAGCTTAGCGGGGGGCTCCTCTGGGGCCAACGTCCTGACTTTC.

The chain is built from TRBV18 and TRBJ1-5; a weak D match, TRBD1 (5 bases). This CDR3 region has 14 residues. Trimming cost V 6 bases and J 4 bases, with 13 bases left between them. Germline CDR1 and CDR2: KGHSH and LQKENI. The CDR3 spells CASSPGGRNQPQHF. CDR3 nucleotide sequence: TGTGCCAGCTCCCCGGGGGGTAGGAATCAGCCCCAGCATTTT.

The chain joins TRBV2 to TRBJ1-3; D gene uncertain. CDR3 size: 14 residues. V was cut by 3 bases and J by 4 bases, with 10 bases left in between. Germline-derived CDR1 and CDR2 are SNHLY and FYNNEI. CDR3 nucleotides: TGTGCCAGCAGTGATGGGGTCGTGGGAAACACCATATATTTT. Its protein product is CASSDGVVGNTIYF.

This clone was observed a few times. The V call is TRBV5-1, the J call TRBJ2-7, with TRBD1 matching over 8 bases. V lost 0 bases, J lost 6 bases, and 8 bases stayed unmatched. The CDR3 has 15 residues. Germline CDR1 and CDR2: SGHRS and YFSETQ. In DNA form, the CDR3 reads TGCGCCAGCAGCTTGGAGACAGGGGTCCCACTCGAGCAGTACTTC. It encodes CASSLETGVPLEQYF.

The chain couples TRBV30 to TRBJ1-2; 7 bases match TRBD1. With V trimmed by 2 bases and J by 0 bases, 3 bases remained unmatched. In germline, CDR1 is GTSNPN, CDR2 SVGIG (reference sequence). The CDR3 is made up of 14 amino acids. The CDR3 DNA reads TGTGCCTGGAGTAGGGGGCTCACTAACTATGGCTACACCTTC. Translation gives CAWSRGLTNYGYTF. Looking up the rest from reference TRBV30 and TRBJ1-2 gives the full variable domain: SQTIHQWPATLVQPVGSPLSLECTVEGTSNPNLYWYRQAAGRGLQLLFYSVGIGQISSEVPQNLSASRPQDRQFILSSKKLLLSDSGFYLCAWSRGLTNYGYTFGSGTRLTVV.

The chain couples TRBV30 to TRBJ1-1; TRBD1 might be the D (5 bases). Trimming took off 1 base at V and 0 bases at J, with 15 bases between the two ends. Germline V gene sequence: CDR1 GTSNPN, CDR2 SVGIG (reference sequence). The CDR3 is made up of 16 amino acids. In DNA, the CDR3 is TGTGCCTGGAGTGGACACGGGTGGACATTGAACACTGAAGCTTTCTTT. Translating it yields CAWSGHGWTLNTEAFF.

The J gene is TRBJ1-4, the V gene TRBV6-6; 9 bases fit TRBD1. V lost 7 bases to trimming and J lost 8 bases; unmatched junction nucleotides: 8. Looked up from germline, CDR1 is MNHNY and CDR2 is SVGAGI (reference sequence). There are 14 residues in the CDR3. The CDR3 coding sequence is TGTGCCAGCAAGCCCCCCGGGACAGGGGAAAAACTGTTTTTT. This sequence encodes CASKPPGTGEKLFF.

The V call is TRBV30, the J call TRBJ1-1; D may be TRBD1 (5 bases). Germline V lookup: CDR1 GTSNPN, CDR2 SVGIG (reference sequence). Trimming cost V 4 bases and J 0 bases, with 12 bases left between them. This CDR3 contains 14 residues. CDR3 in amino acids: CAWIRVQVNTEAFF. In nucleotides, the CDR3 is TGTGCCTGGATCAGGGTTCAGGTGAACACTGAAGCTTTCTTT.

CDR3 DNA: TGTGCCGGAAGGGGGGGCGCAACCTATAATTCACCCCTCCACTTT. This encodes CAGRGGATYNSPLHF. V and J are TRBV6-6 and TRBJ1-6; possibly TRBD1 for D (6 bases). Trimming removed 11 bases from V and 2 bases from J, with 16 bases in between. The CDR3 extends over 15 amino acids. The germline gives CDR1 MNHNY, CDR2 SVGAGI (reference sequence).

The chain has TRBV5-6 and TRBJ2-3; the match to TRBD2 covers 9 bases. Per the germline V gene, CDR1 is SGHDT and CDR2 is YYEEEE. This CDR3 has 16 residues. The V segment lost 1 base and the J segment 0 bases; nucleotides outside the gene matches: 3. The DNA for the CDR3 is TGTGCCAGCAGCTTGTTGCTAGCGGGGAGCACAGATACGCAGTATTTT. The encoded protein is CASSLLLAGSTDTQYF.

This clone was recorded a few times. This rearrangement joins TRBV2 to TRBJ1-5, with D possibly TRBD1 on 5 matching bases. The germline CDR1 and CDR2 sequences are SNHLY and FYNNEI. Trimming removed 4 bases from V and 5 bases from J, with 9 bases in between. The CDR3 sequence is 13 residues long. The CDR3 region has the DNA TGTGCCAGCAGTGGGGGCAGGGATCAGCCCCAGCATTTT. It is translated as CASSGGRDQPQHF.

The CDR3 DNA sequence: TGCGCCAGCAGTGAGGGGTGGTTGGGAGAAGAGACCCAGTACTTC. Translation: CASSEGWLGEETQYF. The chain uses TRBV5-1 and TRBJ2-5; TRBD1 or TRBD2 may be the D gene (5 bases each). This CDR3 is built from 15 residues. Germline-derived CDR1 and CDR2 are SGHRS and YFSETQ. Between the trimmed V and J ends, which lost 5 bases and 3 bases, there was a span of 17 bases.

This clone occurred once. CDR3 sequence (DNA): TGTGCCATCAGCGACAGGGGCTCCTACAATGAGCAGTTCTTC. It translates to CAISDRGSYNEQFF. This rearrangement joins TRBV10-3 to TRBJ2-1; 8 bases agree with TRBD1. Per germline, CDR1 ENHRY and CDR2 SYGVKD. CDR3 size: 14 residues. Unmatched junction bases numbered 1, after V lost 6 bases and J lost 0 bases.

CDR3 in amino acids: CASSPPGHHYEQYF. The CDR3 coding sequence is TGTGCCAGCAGCCCCCCCGGGCATCACTACGAGCAGTACTTC. The rearrangement links TRBV9 to TRBJ2-7, with D unclear. The CDR3 contains 14 residues. Germline V gives CDR1 SGDLS, CDR2 YYNGEE. The V end lost 4 bases, the J end lost 3 bases, and 14 bases lay between the germline ends.

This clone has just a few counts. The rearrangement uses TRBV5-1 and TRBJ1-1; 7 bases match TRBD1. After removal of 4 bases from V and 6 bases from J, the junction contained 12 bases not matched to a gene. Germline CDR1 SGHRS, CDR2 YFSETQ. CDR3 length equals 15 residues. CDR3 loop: CASSPRGVETSEAFF. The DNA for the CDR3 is TGCGCCAGCAGCCCCAGGGGGGTTGAGACCTCTGAAGCTTTCTTT.

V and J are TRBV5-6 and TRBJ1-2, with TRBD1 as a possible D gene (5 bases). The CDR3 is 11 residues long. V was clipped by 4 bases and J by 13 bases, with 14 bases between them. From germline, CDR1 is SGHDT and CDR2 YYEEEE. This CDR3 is CASSRLTALTF. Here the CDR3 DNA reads TGTGCCAGCAGCAGATTGACAGCCCTCACCTTC.

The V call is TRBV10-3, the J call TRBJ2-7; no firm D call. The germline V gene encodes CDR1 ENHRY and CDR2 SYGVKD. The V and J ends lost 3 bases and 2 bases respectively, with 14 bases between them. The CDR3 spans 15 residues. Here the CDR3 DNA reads TGTGCCATCAGTGAAAAGAGCATCCCACCCTACGAGCAGTACTTC. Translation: CAISEKSIPPYEQYF.

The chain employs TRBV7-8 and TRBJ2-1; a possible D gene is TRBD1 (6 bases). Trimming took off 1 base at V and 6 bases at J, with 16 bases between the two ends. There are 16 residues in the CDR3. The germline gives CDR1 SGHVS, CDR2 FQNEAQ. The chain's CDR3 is CASSLVWGLGGNEQFF. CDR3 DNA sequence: TGTGCCAGCAGCTTAGTTTGGGGGCTAGGGGGCAATGAGCAGTTCTTC.

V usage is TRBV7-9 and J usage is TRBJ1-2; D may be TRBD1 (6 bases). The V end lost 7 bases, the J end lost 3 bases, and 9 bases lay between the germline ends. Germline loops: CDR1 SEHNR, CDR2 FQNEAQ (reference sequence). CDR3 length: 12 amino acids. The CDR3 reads CASTRTDYGYTF. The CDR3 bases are TGTGCCAGCACCCGGACAGACTATGGCTACACCTTC.

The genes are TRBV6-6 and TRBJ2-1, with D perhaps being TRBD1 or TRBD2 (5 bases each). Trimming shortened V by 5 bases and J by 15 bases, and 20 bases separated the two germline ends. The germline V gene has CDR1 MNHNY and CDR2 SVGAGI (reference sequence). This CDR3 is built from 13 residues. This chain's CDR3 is CASSPSLGAEAFF. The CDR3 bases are TGTGCCAGCAGTCCCTCCCTCGGGGCGGAGGCGTTCTTC.